The 8 T cell receptor beta chains listed next were all sequenced from one sample in a study of graft-versus-host responses after intestinal transplantation. Clones were read by immunoSEQ multiplex PCR, and TCRdb kept only the in-frame ones, dropping some. The table lists 85,000 to 95,000 clones, just over 90% of them singletons. Their antigen targets remain unknown. The material sequenced was unstimulated CD8+ T cells sorted from spleen or lymph node cells, taken before intestinal transplant. The receptors were gathered from a human donor who received an intestinal transplant.

V usage is TRBV21-1 and J usage is TRBJ2-4; TRBD1 reflects the table's D call only, with no check against the DNA. TRBV21-1 is annotated as a pseudogene. The CDR3 totals 16 residues. CDR3 sequence (DNA): TGTGCCAGCAGCGTCCGACAGGGGGAGGCCAAAAACATTCAGTACTTC. Protein product: CASSVRQGEAKNIQYF.

This CDR3 reads CASSRRQYGWATNEKLFF. CDR3 bases: TGTGCCAGCAGCAGGCGACAGTACGGATGGGCAACTAATGAAAAACTGTTTTTT. V gene TRBV21-1 combines with J gene TRBJ1-4; the table's D call TRBD1 went unverified against the DNA. TRBV21-1 represents a pseudogene. This CDR3 contains 18 residues.

This chain joins TRBV7-2 and TRBJ2-1; 7 positions agree with TRBD1. CDR1 and CDR2 from the germline V gene are SGHTA and FQGNSA. The ends lost 3 bases at V and 2 bases at J; junction bases unmatched: 7. The CDR3 totals 16 residues. CDR3 loop: CASSFIDRVAYNEQFF. The CDR3 DNA reads as TGTGCCAGCAGCTTCATTGACAGGGTCGCCTACAATGAGCAGTTCTTC.

The chain is built from TRBV21-1 and TRBJ1-3; the table's D call of TRBD1 was not tested on the DNA. TRBV21-1 has pseudogene status. This CDR3 region has 13 residues. Here the CDR3 DNA reads TGTGCCAGCAGCTCAGGGACTGGAAACACCATATATTTT. As protein: CASSSGTGNTIYF.

The chain employs TRBV7-8 and TRBJ2-1, with D tentatively TRBD2 (6 bases). The CDR3 has 15 amino acids. Between the trimmed V and J ends, which lost 5 bases and 3 bases, there was a span of 14 bases. Germline CDR1 SGHVS, CDR2 FQNEAQ. The CDR3 nucleotides read TGTGCCAGCAGCCCGCGGGGAGAGAACTACAATGAGCAGTTCTTC. Amino acids: CASSPRGENYNEQFF. The full variable domain, rest sourced from reference TRBV7-8 and TRBJ2-1, is GAGVSQSPRYKVAKRGQDVALRCDPISGHVSLFWYQQALGQGPEFLTYFQNEAQLDKSGLPSDRFFAERPEGSVSTLKIQRTQQEDSAVYLCASSPRGENYNEQFFGPGTRLTVL.

This chain's CDR3 is CASSRPKTGGSRYEQYF. CDR3 in DNA: TGTGCCAGCAGCCGTCCTAAGACAGGGGGCAGTCGATACGAGCAGTACTTC. The J gene is TRBJ2-7, the V gene TRBV7-2, with 10 bases aligning to TRBD1. The germline V gene has CDR1 SGHTA and CDR2 FQGNSA. CDR3 length: 17 residues. Losses at the gene ends were 5 bases for V and 4 bases for J; bases not matched to a gene: 14.

This clone appeared once. The rearrangement links TRBV7-9 to TRBJ2-2; TRBD1 matches at 7 bases. This CDR3 is 15 amino acids long. Germline-derived CDR1 and CDR2 are SEHNR and FQNEAQ (reference sequence). V lost 1 base, J lost 1 base, and 0 bases stayed unmatched. The CDR3 nucleotides read TGTGCCAGCAGCTTAGGACAGGGGAACACCGGGGAGCTGTTTTTT. Translating gives CASSLGQGNTGELFF.

This rearrangement joins TRBV19 to TRBJ1-5, with a tentative D call TRBD1 (6 bases). The germline gives CDR1 LNHDA, CDR2 SQIVND (reference sequence). V shed 3 bases and J shed 1 base, with 7 bases lying between them. CDR3 size: 14 residues. Here the CDR3 reads CASSIQGSNQPQHF. The CDR3 bases are TGTGCCAGTAGTATTCAGGGGAGCAATCAGCCCCAGCATTTT. Filled out from reference TRBV19 and TRBJ1-5, the complete variable domain reads DGGITQSPKYLFRKEGQNVTLSCEQNLNHDAMYWYRQDPGQGLRLIYYSQIVNDFQKGDIAEGYSVSREKKESFPLTVTSAQKNPTAFYLCASSIQGSNQPQHFGDGTRLSIL.